A selection of T cell receptor beta chains follows, all from one sample in a study of cytomegalovirus exposure and HLA in healthy donors. TCRdb keeps only in-frame clones here, not all; method: immunoSEQ multiplex PCR. Among some 130,000 clones listed, around 84% were seen once. Sequences were obtained from PBMCs. The receptor set was obtained from a woman between 25 and 40 years old in good health and CMV-seropositive. Both conserved end residues are part of each CDR3. Each record gives: V gene, J gene, CDR3 protein.

TRBV5-1	TRBJ2-5	CASSLAGLRETQYF
TRBV9	TRBJ2-5	CASSVGGGARETQYF
TRBV7-9	TRBJ1-2	CASSHEERNGYTF
TRBV21-1	TRBJ2-4	CASMGGLEAKNIQYF
TRBV5-1	TRBJ2-3	CASSLRADTQYF
TRBV27	TRBJ1-2	CASSLRQSAYGYTF
TRBV15	TRBJ1-1	CATSPRDRGNTEAFF
TRBV7-8	TRBJ2-5	CATRGGGLWETQYF
TRBV19	TRBJ2-3	CASSPQGDTQYF
TRBV6-5	TRBJ2-5	CASEDGTGRETQYF
TRBV10-3	TRBJ1-1	CAISGTGYAEAFF
TRBV7-9	TRBJ1-6	CASSIGQGAGSPLHF
TRBV4-2	TRBJ1-2	CASSQEDGYTGLYGYTF
TRBV7-2	TRBJ2-3	CASSAGLAASVTQYF
TRBV7-2	TRBJ2-1	CASSSGWGNEQFF